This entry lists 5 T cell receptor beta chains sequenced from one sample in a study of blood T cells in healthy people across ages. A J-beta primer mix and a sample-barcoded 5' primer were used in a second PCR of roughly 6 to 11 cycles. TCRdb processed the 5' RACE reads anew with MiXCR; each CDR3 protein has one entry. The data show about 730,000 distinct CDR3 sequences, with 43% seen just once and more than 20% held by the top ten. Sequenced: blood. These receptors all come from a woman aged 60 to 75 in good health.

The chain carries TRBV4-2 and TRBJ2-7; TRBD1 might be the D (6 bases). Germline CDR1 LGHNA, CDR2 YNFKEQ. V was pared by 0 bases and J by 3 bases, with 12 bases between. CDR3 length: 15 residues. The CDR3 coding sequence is TGTGCCAGCAGCCAAGATCGGAGCAGGGGCTACGAGCAGTACTTC. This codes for CASSQDRSRGYEQYF.

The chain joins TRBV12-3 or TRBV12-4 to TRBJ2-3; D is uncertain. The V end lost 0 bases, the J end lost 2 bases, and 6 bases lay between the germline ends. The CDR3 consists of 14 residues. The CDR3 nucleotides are TGTGCCAGCAGTTTAGCCCCAACCACAGATACGCAGTATTTT. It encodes CASSLAPTTDTQYF.

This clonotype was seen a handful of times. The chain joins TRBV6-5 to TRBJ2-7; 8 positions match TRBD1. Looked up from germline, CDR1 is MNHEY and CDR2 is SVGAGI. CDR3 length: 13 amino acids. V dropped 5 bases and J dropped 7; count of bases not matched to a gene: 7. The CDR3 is CASSTGQGVEQYF. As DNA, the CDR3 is TGTGCCAGCAGTACCGGACAGGGAGTAGAGCAGTACTTC.

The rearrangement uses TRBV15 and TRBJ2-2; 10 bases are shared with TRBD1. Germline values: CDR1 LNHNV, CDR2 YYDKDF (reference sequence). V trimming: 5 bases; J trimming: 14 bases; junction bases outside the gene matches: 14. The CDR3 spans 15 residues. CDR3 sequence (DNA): TGTGCCACCAGCGCTCTCGACAGGGGGCCCAATCTTCTGTTTTTT. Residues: CATSALDRGPNLLFF.

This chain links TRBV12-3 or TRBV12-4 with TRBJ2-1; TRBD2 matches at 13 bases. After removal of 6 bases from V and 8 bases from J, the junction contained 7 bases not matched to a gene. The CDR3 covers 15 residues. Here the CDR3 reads CASRVGLAGLDEQFF. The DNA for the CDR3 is TGTGCCAGCAGGGTGGGACTAGCGGGATTAGATGAGCAGTTCTTC.